Below are 7 T cell receptor beta chains sequenced from a single sample in a study of Tregs in tolerant kidney transplant recipients. Profiling relied on immunoSEQ multiplex PCR, and the TCRdb table lists in-frame clones only, not all of them. The sample has about 64,000 clones; 70% to 90% are singletons. The nonmyeloablative bone marrow transplants came from related graft donors, with transient mixed chimerism. This material consisted of CD4+ T cells from blood (PBMCs), taken 6 months after the transplant. Source of these receptors: a human patient who received a combined kidney and bone marrow transplant. Some of these T cells may belong to the graft donor.

The V gene is TRBV7-2, the J gene TRBJ2-7; the D is unclear. Germline V lookup: CDR1 SGHTA, CDR2 FQGNSA. The length of the CDR3 is 13 residues. V lost 1 base to trimming and J lost 5 bases, with 9 bases between them. The CDR3 spells CASSLVQANEQYF. The CDR3 region has the DNA TGTGCCAGCAGCTTAGTGCAGGCGAACGAGCAGTACTTC.

This chain links TRBV18 with TRBJ2-5; TRBD2 is a possible D gene (6 bases). The CDR3 covers 15 residues. The germline V and J ends were trimmed by 0 bases and 5 bases, with 13 bases remaining between them. Germline loops: CDR1 KGHSH, CDR2 LQKENI. The CDR3 region is CASSPPRTAGETQYF. The CDR3 DNA sequence: TGTGCCAGCTCACCACCGAGGACGGCGGGGGAGACCCAGTACTTC.

This chain connects TRBV7-9 to TRBJ2-6; 7 bases are shared with TRBD1. Germline CDR1 is SEHNR and CDR2 is FQNEAQ (reference sequence). This CDR3 has 19 residues. The ends lost 3 bases at V and 2 bases at J; junction bases unmatched: 13. CDR3 nucleotide sequence: TGTGCCAGCAGCTTCCTTCGAGGGCAGGGGGATCCTGGGGCCAACGTCCTGACTTTC. It specifies CASSFLRGQGDPGANVLTF.

The CDR3 here is CASRGGENIQYF. CDR3 in DNA: TGCGCCAGCAGGGGGGGGGAAAACATTCAGTACTTC. V is TRBV5-1 and J is TRBJ2-4; 7 bases are shared with TRBD2. V was clipped by 5 bases and J by 5 bases; unmatched bases: 1. The CDR3 covers 12 residues. CDR1 and CDR2 (germline): SGHRS, YFSETQ.

The J gene is TRBJ2-7, the V gene TRBV6-5; possibly TRBD1 for D (6 bases). CDR3 length: 15 amino acids. Trimming removed 1 base from V and 5 bases from J, with 15 bases in between. Germline assignment: CDR1 MNHEY and CDR2 SVGAGI. In nucleotides, the CDR3 is TGTGCCAGCAGTTACTATGGCAGGGGCCCCCACGAGCAGTACTTC. It encodes CASSYYGRGPHEQYF.

The chain is built from TRBV27 and TRBJ2-5; TRBD1 agrees at 8 bases. The CDR3 has 18 residues. In germline, CDR1 is MNHEY, CDR2 SMNVEV (reference sequence). After removal of 5 bases from V and 5 bases from J, the junction contained 19 bases not matched to a gene. The CDR3 sequence: CASSVIGVAGGWRETQYF. CDR3 DNA: TGTGCCAGCAGTGTTATCGGGGTAGCAGGGGGCTGGAGGGAGACCCAGTACTTC.

This clone was recorded a few times. The gene calls are TRBV10-3 and TRBJ2-7; 11 bases are a match to TRBD2. J lost 1 base, V lost 11 bases, and 4 bases had no gene match. The CDR3 has 13 amino acids. Germline assignment: CDR1 ENHRY and CDR2 SYGVKD. The DNA of the CDR3 is TGTGCCGCTAGGACTAGCGGGTCCTACGAGCAGTACTTC. Translating gives CAARTSGSYEQYF.